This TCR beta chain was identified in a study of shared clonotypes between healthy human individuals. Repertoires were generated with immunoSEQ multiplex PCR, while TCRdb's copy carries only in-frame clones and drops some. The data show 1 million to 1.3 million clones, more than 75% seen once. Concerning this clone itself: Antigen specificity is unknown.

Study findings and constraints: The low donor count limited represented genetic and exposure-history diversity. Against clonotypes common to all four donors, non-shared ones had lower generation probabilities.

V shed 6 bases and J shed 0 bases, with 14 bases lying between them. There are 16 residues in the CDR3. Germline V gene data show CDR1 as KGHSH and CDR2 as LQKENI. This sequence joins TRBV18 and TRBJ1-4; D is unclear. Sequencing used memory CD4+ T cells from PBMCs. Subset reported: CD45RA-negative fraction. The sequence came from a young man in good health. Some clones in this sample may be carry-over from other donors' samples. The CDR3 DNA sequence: TGTGCCAGCTCCATGACACGGAGGACAACTAATGAAAAACTGTTTTTT. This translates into CASSMTRRTTNEKLFF.